This T cell receptor (beta chain) was recorded in a study of shared clonotypes between healthy human individuals. Study findings and constraints: Non-shared clonotypes were found to have lower generation probabilities than the clonotypes that were shared by all four of the sorted-subset donors.

The CDR3 extends over 14 amino acids. Germline values: CDR1 WNHNN, CDR2 SYGVQD (reference sequence). Trimming shortened V by 4 bases and J by 0 bases, and 7 bases separated the two germline ends. Assay used: immunoSEQ multiplex PCR; TCRdb lists only in-frame clones, some missing. Of hundreds of thousands of clones listed, more than 70% were seen once; the top ten hold around 1.8%. Points on this clone: The antigen is unknown.

The chain joins TRBV10-1 to TRBJ2-1; no firm D call. The sequenced material came from memory CD4+ T cells sorted from blood. Subset in this sample: CD45RA-negative fraction. This sequence originates from a woman in her twenties or thirties in good health. In nucleotides, the CDR3 is TGCGCCAGCAGTGGGGGTTACTCCTACAATGAGCAGTTCTTC. Its protein product is CASSGGYSYNEQFF.